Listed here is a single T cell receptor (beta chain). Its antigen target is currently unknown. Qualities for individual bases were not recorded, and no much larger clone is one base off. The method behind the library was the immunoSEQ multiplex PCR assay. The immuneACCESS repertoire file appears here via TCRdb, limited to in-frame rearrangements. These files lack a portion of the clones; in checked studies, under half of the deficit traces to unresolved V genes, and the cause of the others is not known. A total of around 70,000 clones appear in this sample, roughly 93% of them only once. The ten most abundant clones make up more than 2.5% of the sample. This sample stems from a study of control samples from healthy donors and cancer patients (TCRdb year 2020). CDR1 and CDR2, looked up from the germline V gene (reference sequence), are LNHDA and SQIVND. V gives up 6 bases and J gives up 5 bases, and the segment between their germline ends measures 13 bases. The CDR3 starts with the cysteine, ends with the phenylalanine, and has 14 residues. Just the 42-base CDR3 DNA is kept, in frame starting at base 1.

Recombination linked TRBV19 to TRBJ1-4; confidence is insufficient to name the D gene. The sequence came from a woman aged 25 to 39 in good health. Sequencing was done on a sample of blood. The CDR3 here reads CASRNIGVNEKLFF. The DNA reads TGTGCCAGTAGAAACATCGGAGTCAATGAAAAACTGTTTTTT.